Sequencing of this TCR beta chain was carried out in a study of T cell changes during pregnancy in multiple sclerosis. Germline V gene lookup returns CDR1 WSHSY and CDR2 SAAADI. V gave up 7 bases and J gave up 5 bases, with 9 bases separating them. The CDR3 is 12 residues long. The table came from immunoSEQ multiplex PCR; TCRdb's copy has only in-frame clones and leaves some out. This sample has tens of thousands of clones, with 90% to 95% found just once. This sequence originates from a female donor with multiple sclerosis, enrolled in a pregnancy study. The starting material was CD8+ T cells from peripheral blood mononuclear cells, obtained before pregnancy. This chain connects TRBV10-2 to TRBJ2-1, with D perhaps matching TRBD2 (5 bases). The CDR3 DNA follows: TGCGCCAGCACCGGGGATGACAATGAGCAGTTCTTC. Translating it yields CASTGDDNEQFF.